A single sample gave rise to the 2 T cell receptor beta chains below, sequenced in a study of cytomegalovirus exposure and HLA in healthy donors. PCR amplification relied on 60 Vbeta primers (plus 13 Jbeta primers). The assay was immunoSEQ multiplex PCR, and TCRdb's table has in-frame clones only and misses some. The specimen's table records about 160,000 clones. The sample consisted of PBMCs. These receptors all come from a man aged 30 to 39 in good health and CMV-seronegative.

V usage is TRBV30 and J usage is TRBJ1-1, with no clear D. The germline V and J ends were trimmed by 2 bases and 7 bases, with 11 bases remaining between them. CDR3 length equals 12 residues. The germline CDR1 and CDR2 sequences are GTSNPN and SVGIG (reference sequence). The CDR3 here is CAWSQLQLEAFF. In DNA, the CDR3 is TGTGCCTGGAGTCAGTTACAGCTTGAAGCTTTCTTT.

The chain carries TRBV12-5 and TRBJ2-1; a weak D match, TRBD2 (6 bases). CDR3 size: 14 residues. Germline V lookup: CDR1 LGHNT, CDR2 FRNRAP. Trimming took off 0 bases at V and 15 bases at J, with 18 bases between the two ends. The CDR3 sequence is CASGLVKADYVWFF. The CDR3 DNA reads as TGTGCTAGTGGTTTGGTAAAAGCGGACTATGTTTGGTTCTTC.